Each of the 21 T cell receptor beta chains below was sequenced from the same sample in a study of shared clonotypes between healthy human individuals. Profiled with immunoSEQ multiplex PCR; TCRdb holds only in-frame clones, not every one. The table lists some 1 million clones, 65% to 80% of them singletons. Sequences were obtained from memory CD4+ T cells sorted from blood. Subset denoted: CD45RA-negative fraction. The origin of the receptors is a man between 18 and 29 years old in good health.

Written as DNA, the CDR3 is TGTGCCAGCAGCGTCCAACTGGTGAATTCACCCCTCCACTTT. It translates to CASSVQLVNSPLHF. The rearrangement uses TRBV9 and TRBJ1-6, with D uncertain. V lost 2 bases to trimming and J lost 7 bases, with 10 bases between them. The CDR3 length is 14 residues. CDR1 is SGDLS, CDR2 YYNGEE, per germline.

Concerning this clone: The sample has other DNA sequences that encode this CDR3 too. The gene calls are TRBV5-6 and TRBJ2-7; D gene unclear. Trimming removed 3 bases at V and 3 bases at J, with 7 bases between. CDR1 is SGHDT and CDR2 is YYEEEE in the germline V gene. The CDR3 contains 12 residues. This CDR3 reads CASSSFLYEQYF. The CDR3 coding sequence is TGTGCCAGCAGCTCCTTTCTCTACGAGCAGTACTTC.

On this clone itself: With a much larger clone just one base away, this may be a read error. The V and J genes are TRBV7-2 and TRBJ2-5; D gene unclear. The CDR3 contains 11 residues. Germline CDR1 and CDR2: SGHTA and FQGNSA. The V end lost 5 bases, the J end lost 6 bases, and 7 bases lay between the germline ends. The CDR3: CASSVGKTQYF. CDR3 nucleotide sequence: TGTGCCAGCAGCGTCGGAAAGACCCAGTACTTC.

This chain joins TRBV11-2 and TRBJ1-1; no clear D. Germline CDR1 is SGHAT and CDR2 is FQNNGV. The CDR3 sequence is 14 residues long. V was pared by 7 bases and J by 2 bases, with 14 bases between. As DNA, the CDR3 is TGTGCCAGCACCCTACAGAGTAGTAACACTGAAGCTTTCTTT. It translates to CASTLQSSNTEAFF.

The chain recombines TRBV5-4 with TRBJ2-7, with 14 bases lining up with TRBD2. This CDR3 comprises 17 residues. With V trimmed by 0 bases and J by 0 bases, 2 bases remained unmatched. CDR1 is SGHNT and CDR2 is YYREEE in the germline V gene (reference sequence). In nucleotides, the CDR3 is TGTGCCAGCAGCTTGGGGACTAGCGGGAGGAGCTCCTACGAGCAGTACTTC. Residues: CASSLGTSGRSSYEQYF.

The genes are TRBV5-1 and TRBJ1-6; D gene ambiguous. With 0 bases removed from V and 8 bases from J, the gap between germline ends came to 9 bases. The CDR3 consists of 14 residues. In germline, CDR1 is SGHRS, CDR2 YFSETQ. The CDR3 DNA reads as TGCGCCAGCAGCTTGGCGACCTCCCATTCACCCCTCCACTTT. Translation: CASSLATSHSPLHF.

This chain uses TRBV11-1 with TRBJ2-2; D is unresolved. The CDR3 extends over 14 amino acids. V lost 5 bases and J lost 0, with 7 bases in between. The germline CDR1 and CDR2 sequences are SGHAT and FQDESV (reference sequence). The CDR3 nucleotides are TGTGCCAGCAGCCAACGGGCGAACACCGGGGAGCTGTTTTTT. Its translation is CASSQRANTGELFF.

The rearrangement uses TRBV28 and TRBJ2-3; D possibly uses TRBD1 or TRBD2 (6 bases each). The CDR3 totals 15 residues. Germline V gene lookup returns CDR1 MDHEN and CDR2 SYDVKM. The germline V and J ends were trimmed by 3 bases and 4 bases, with 14 bases remaining between them. CDR3: CASSFQGRMSDTQYF. In DNA form, the CDR3 reads TGTGCCAGCAGTTTCCAGGGGAGGATGTCAGATACGCAGTATTTT. Full variable domain (missing parts from reference TRBV28 and TRBJ2-3): DVKVTQSSRYLVKRTGEKVFLECVQDMDHENMFWYRQDPGLGLRLIYFSYDVKMKEKGDIPEGYSVSREKKERFSLILESASTNQTSMYLCASSFQGRMSDTQYFGPGTRLTVL.

The J gene is TRBJ2-7, the V gene TRBV6-4, with D tentatively TRBD1 (7 bases). Per germline, CDR1 MRHNA and CDR2 SNTAGT. The V gene lost 0 bases and the J gene lost 7 bases, with 28 bases spanning the gap. This CDR3 is 19 amino acids long. The CDR3 bases are TGTGCCAGCAGTGACTCGATAGGGATAGAGAGGGGGCCGGAGGGAGAGCAGTACTTC. This translates into CASSDSIGIERGPEGEQYF.

The chain recombines TRBV7-8 with TRBJ2-5; possible D gene TRBD1, 6 bases. This CDR3 contains 16 residues. Germline lookup yields CDR1 SGHVS and CDR2 FQNEAQ. Trimming took 5 bases from V and 5 from J, leaving 21 bases between them. The CDR3, as DNA: TGTGCCAGCAGCCCACTCCAGGGGAGTAAAGGCGAGACCCAGTACTTC. Amino acids: CASSPLQGSKGETQYF.

This clone has more than one count but fewer than ten. J is TRBJ2-2 and V is TRBV5-1; D is unclear. Trimming took off 0 bases at V and 10 bases at J, with 13 bases between the two ends. Germline V gene sequence: CDR1 SGHRS, CDR2 YFSETQ. The CDR3 extends over 14 amino acids. In DNA, the CDR3 is TGCGCCAGCAGCTTGGCCGGCAGCACAGAGGAGCTGTTTTTT. Translated, it gives CASSLAGSTEELFF.

The chain is built from TRBV6-1 and TRBJ1-5; no clear D gene. The CDR3 is 13 amino acids. The germline V and J ends were trimmed by 6 bases and 4 bases, with 10 bases remaining between them. Germline CDR1 reads MNHNS; CDR2 reads SASEGT. CDR3 sequence (DNA): TGTGCCAGCAGAAGCGGAGGAAATCAGCCCCAGCATTTT. Amino acids: CASRSGGNQPQHF.

The V and J genes are TRBV30 and TRBJ1-1, with D possibly being TRBD1 (5 bases). V was trimmed by 4 bases and J by 1 base, leaving 10 bases between them. The germline V gene has CDR1 GTSNPN and CDR2 SVGIG (reference sequence). The CDR3 is made up of 13 amino acids. The CDR3, as DNA: TGTGCCTGGAAGTCGGACAAGAACACTGAAGCTTTCTTT. Translated: CAWKSDKNTEAFF.

The chain has TRBV5-4 and TRBJ2-7; D perhaps matches TRBD2 (5 bases). CDR3 length: 14 residues. Trimming left V 0 bases short and J 2 bases short, with 9 bases between. Germline V CDR1 and CDR2: SGHNT, YYREEE (reference sequence). This CDR3 is CASSLGGHTYEQYF. The CDR3 bases are TGTGCCAGCAGCTTGGGAGGGCACACCTACGAGCAGTACTTC.

The DNA of the CDR3 is TGTGCCTGGAGTCCCGGAGGAGGGAAGAATGAGCAGTTCTTC. Translating gives CAWSPGGGKNEQFF. The chain carries TRBV30 and TRBJ2-1; maybe TRBD2 (6 bases). The CDR3 extends over 14 amino acids. Germline lookup yields CDR1 GTSNPN and CDR2 SVGIG (reference sequence). The germline V and J ends were trimmed by 2 bases and 7 bases, with 15 bases remaining between them.

The rearrangement uses TRBV11-2 and TRBJ2-7; D is unresolved. The CDR3 extends over 14 amino acids. Germline CDR1 reads SGHAT; CDR2 reads FQNNGV. Trimming took 0 bases from V and 5 from J, leaving 11 bases between them. This CDR3 is CASSLEGLDNEQYF. The CDR3 region has the DNA TGTGCCAGCAGCTTAGAGGGGTTAGACAACGAGCAGTACTTC.

The chain is built from TRBV5-1 and TRBJ2-2; no reliable D call. V was trimmed by 5 bases and J by 6 bases, leaving 8 bases between them. The germline V gene has CDR1 SGHRS and CDR2 YFSETQ. The CDR3 extends over 12 amino acids. Here the CDR3 DNA reads TGCGCCAGCAGTTCGGACCCCGGGGAGCTGTTTTTT. As protein: CASSSDPGELFF.

V gene TRBV10-2 combines with J gene TRBJ1-1; D remains ambiguous. The germline CDR1 and CDR2 sequences are WSHSY and SAAADI. V was clipped by 1 base and J by 1 base, with 4 bases between them. The CDR3 sequence is 13 residues long. Written as DNA, the CDR3 is TGCGCCAGCAGTGAGTGGGAGAACACTGAAGCTTTCTTT. It specifies CASSEWENTEAFF.

This chain links TRBV7-2 with TRBJ1-5, with 10 bases fitting TRBD1. Germline V CDR1 and CDR2: SGHTA, FQGNSA. With 1 base clipped from V and 7 bases from J, the junction kept 4 bases outside the gene matches. The CDR3 loop spans 15 amino acids. In DNA, the CDR3 is TGTGCCAGCAGCTTAGTGGGGACAGGGGAACAGCCCCAGCATTTT. Encoded protein: CASSLVGTGEQPQHF.

In DNA form, the CDR3 reads TGTGCCAGCTCACCATTAAAGGGCGGTACCGGGGAGCTGTTTTTT. This encodes CASSPLKGGTGELFF. This chain connects TRBV18 to TRBJ2-2; D ambiguous. This CDR3 is built from 15 residues. CDR1 and CDR2 (germline): KGHSH, LQKENI. Between the trimmed V and J ends, which lost 2 bases and 5 bases, there was a span of 12 bases.

J is TRBJ1-2 and V is TRBV6-5; 7 bases align to TRBD1. V dropped 9 bases and J dropped 2; count of bases not matched to a gene: 3. The CDR3 covers 12 residues. Germline CDR1 reads MNHEY; CDR2 reads SVGAGI. CDR3 coding DNA: TGTGCCAGTATGACAGGGAACTATGGCTACACCTTC. Amino acid sequence: CASMTGNYGYTF.